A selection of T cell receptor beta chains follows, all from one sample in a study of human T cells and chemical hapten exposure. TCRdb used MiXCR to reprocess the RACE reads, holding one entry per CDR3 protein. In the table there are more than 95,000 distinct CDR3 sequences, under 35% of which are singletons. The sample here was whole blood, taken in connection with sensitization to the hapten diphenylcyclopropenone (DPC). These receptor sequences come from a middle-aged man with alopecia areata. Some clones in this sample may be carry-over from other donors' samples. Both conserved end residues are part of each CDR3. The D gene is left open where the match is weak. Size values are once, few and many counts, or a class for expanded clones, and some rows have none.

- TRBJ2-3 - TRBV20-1 TGCAGTGCTAGCCCGGGCCCAGAAGCCCCGCAGTATTTT CSASPGPEAPQYF
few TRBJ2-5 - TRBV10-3 TGTGCCATCAGTAGGGACGGGTCCCAAGAGACCCAGTACTTC CAISRDGSQETQYF
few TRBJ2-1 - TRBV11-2 TGTGCCAGCCGGGGGAGGTTCAATGAGCAGTTCTTC CASRGRFNEQFF
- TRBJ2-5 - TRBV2 TGTGTCAGCAGCGCGGAAGGAGAGACCCAGTACTTC CVSSAEGETQYF
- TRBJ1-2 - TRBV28 TGTGCCAGCACCCTAAAGGGGGTCAACTATGGCTACACCTTC CASTLKGVNYGYTF
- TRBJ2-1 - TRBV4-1 TGCGCCAGCAGCCAATCTCACGGGGACTTCTCCTACAATGAGCAGTTCTTC CASSQSHGDFSYNEQFF
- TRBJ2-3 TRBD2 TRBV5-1 TGCGCCAGCAGCCCCGCGGGAGGAGATACGCAGTATTTT CASSPAGGDTQYF
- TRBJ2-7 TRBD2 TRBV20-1 TGCAGTGCTCCCGGGACTAGCGGAATAACCTACGAGCAGTACTTC CSAPGTSGITYEQYF
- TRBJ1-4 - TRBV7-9 TGTGCCAGCAGCTTGAATACAGGGCGTCCTAATGAAAAACTGTTTTTT CASSLNTGRPNEKLFF
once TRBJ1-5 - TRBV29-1 TGCAGCGCCCGGGACGGTGGCAATCAGCCCCAGCATTTT CSARDGGNQPQHF
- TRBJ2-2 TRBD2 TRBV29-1 TGCAGCGTTGTGTCTAGCGGGAGTGGCACCGGGGAGCTGTTTTTT CSVVSSGSGTGELFF
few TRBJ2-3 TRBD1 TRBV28 TGTGCCAGCAGTGCCCCCGGGACAGGGTTGGATACGCAGTATTTT CASSAPGTGLDTQYF
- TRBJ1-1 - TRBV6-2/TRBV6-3 TGTGCCAGCAGTTACGGTCGGTCACTAAAGAACACTGAAGCTTTCTTT CASSYGRSLKNTEAFF
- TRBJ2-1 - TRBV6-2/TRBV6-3 TGTGCCAGCAGTTGGGCCCGTACCTCCAATGAGCAGTTCTTC CASSWARTSNEQFF
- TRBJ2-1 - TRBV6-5 TGTGCCAGCAGTTACTCGGGAGAATTGAATGAGCAGTTCTTC CASSYSGELNEQFF
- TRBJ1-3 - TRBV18 TGTGCCAGCTCACCGAAGACAGCAAGCTCTGGAAACACCATATATTTT CASSPKTASSGNTIYF
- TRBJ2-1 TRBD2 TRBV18 TGTGCCAGCTCAGGACTAGGGAATGAGCAGTTCTTC CASSGLGNEQFF
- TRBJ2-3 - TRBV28 TGTGCCAGCAGTTTCTACAGATCAGATACGCAGTATTTT CASSFYRSDTQYF
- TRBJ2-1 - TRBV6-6 TGTGCCAGCAGTTATCGGGGGGCAAGCGACAATGAGCAGTTCTTC CASSYRGASDNEQFF
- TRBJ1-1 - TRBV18 TGTGCCAGCTCACCACGGGTGACCGTGAACACTGAAGCTTTCTTT CASSPRVTVNTEAFF
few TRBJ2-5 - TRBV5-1 TGCGCCAGCAGCTTGGAAGGGACTGAAGAGACCCAGTACTTC CASSLEGTEETQYF
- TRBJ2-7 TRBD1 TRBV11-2 TGTGCCAGCAGCTGGGGGCCGGGACAGGGGAGCGAGCAGTACTTC CASSWGPGQGSEQYF
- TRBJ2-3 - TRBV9 TGTGCCAGCAGCGTAGCAGTCAGCACAGATACGCAGTATTTT CASSVAVSTDTQYF